A selection of T cell receptor beta chains follows, all from one sample in a study of blood T cell repertoires in COVID-19. The protocol was immunoSEQ multiplex PCR, while the TCRdb copy is restricted to in-frame clones and leaves out a portion. Of 75,000 to 90,000 clones detected, around four fifths appear once; the ten largest clones hold 15% to 20%. The sequencing sample was made of peripheral blood. These receptors were obtained from a man older than 75 with active or convalescent COVID-19. Both conserved end residues are part of each CDR3. A D gene is named only where the DNA matches it firmly. Clone size is not always given. Where it is, it says once, few, many or a class for expanded clones.

CDR3 DNA | CDR3 protein | clone size | J gene | V gene | D gene
TGTGCCAGCAGCCAAGGGCGGGGGAACACCGGGGAGCTGTTTTTT | CASSQGRGNTGELFF | . | TRBJ2-2 | TRBV3-1/TRBV3-2 | .
TGCGCCACCTATGGGACAGGGGAATTCGGTTCACCCCTCCACTTT | CATYGTGEFGSPLHF | . | TRBJ1-6 | TRBV10-2 | TRBD1
TGTGCCAGCAGCAAAGCGTTTAGGGACAGATCAAATCAGCCCCAGCATTTT | CASSKAFRDRSNQPQHF | few | TRBJ1-5 | TRBV21-1 | .
TGTGCCAGCAGACACAGTCCCGGGACAGGGTTGGGGTCCTCCTACAATGAGCAGTTCTTC | CASRHSPGTGLGSSYNEQFF | . | TRBJ2-1 | TRBV4-2 | TRBD1
TGTGCCAGCAGCTTATTACAGGGAACAGATACGCAGTATTTT | CASSLLQGTDTQYF | once | TRBJ2-3 | TRBV7-9 | .
TGTGCCAGCAGCCGAGGGGGCATGGGGTCCGCTAATGAAAAACTGTTTTTT | CASSRGGMGSANEKLFF | once | TRBJ1-4 | TRBV7-6 | TRBD1
TGTGCCAGTAGTATAGTCGGACTAGCGGGGGGAAGGAATGAGCAGTTCTTC | CASSIVGLAGGRNEQFF | . | TRBJ2-1 | TRBV19 | TRBD2
TGCAGCTCAGGGTGGAGGGGCGCAGATACGCAGTATTTT | CSSGWRGADTQYF | . | TRBJ2-3 | TRBV29-1 | .
TGTGCCAGCTCACCAGGAGGGGTCACTGAAGCTTTCTTT | CASSPGGVTEAFF | . | TRBJ1-1 | TRBV18 | .
TGTGCCAGCAGAAAAACAGGGAGGGATGGAAACACCATATATTTT | CASRKTGRDGNTIYF | once | TRBJ1-3 | TRBV25-1 | .
TGTGCCAGCACCTTGATGACAGCCCTGAACACTGAAGCTTTCTTT | CASTLMTALNTEAFF | . | TRBJ1-1 | TRBV9 | .
TGTGCCAGCAGCACCCAACAGGGCCCCCAAGAGACCCAGTACTTC | CASSTQQGPQETQYF | once | TRBJ2-5 | TRBV21-1 | .
TGCGCCAGCAGCTTGGGACTTACAGGGGGGAACACTGAAGCTTTCTTT | CASSLGLTGGNTEAFF | . | TRBJ1-1 | TRBV5-1 | TRBD1
TGTGCCAGCACCCCTAGTGGCGGCAGACTCTCTGGAAACACCATATATTTT | CASTPSGGRLSGNTIYF | . | TRBJ1-3 | TRBV11-2 | .
TGTGCCAGCAGTTCGACAGGGGGCCTTGAAGCTTTCTTT | CASSSTGGLEAFF | . | TRBJ1-1 | TRBV28 | TRBD1
TGTGCCAGCAGTTCGTCGACAGGGCCAAAAGAGACCCAGTACTTC | CASSSSTGPKETQYF | . | TRBJ2-5 | TRBV28 | TRBD1
TGCGCCAGCAGGTCCGGGACAGGGGATCAGCCCCAGCATTTT | CASRSGTGDQPQHF | . | TRBJ1-5 | TRBV5-1 | TRBD1
TGCGCCAGCAGCCAAGAAAGGGCCAGGAGGGACACTGAAGCTTTCTTT | CASSQERARRDTEAFF | . | TRBJ1-1 | TRBV4-1 | .
TGTGCCAGCAGTTGGGTCCGGACAGGGAACACCGGGGAGCTGTTTTTT | CASSWVRTGNTGELFF | . | TRBJ2-2 | TRBV27 | TRBD1
TGTGCCAGCAGCCCTGCAGGGGGCAATCAGCCCCAGCATTTT | CASSPAGGNQPQHF | . | TRBJ1-5 | TRBV11-2 | .
TGTGCCAGCAGCTTCCTCCTAGCGGGAGGGCGCAGCGGGGAGCTGTTTTTT | CASSFLLAGGRSGELFF | few | TRBJ2-2 | TRBV27 | TRBD2
TGTGCCAGCAGTCCTTTCCAGGGGGTTAATGAAAAACTGTTTTTT | CASSPFQGVNEKLFF | . | TRBJ1-4 | TRBV5-4 | TRBD1
TGTGCCAGCAGTTACTCCTCAGGGTCCCAGCCCCAGCATTTT | CASSYSSGSQPQHF | . | TRBJ1-5 | TRBV6-5 | .
TGTGCCTGGAGTGCGGCCAGGCTGCGTGGCTACACCTTC | CAWSAARLRGYTF | . | TRBJ1-2 | TRBV30 | .
TGTGCCAGCAGCTTAGTACTAGCGGGAGTGGTCGGGGAGCTGTTTTTT | CASSLVLAGVVGELFF | . | TRBJ2-2 | TRBV7-8 | TRBD2
TGTGCCATCAGTCTGACAGGGGCCCCCAATCAGCCCCAGCATTTT | CAISLTGAPNQPQHF | . | TRBJ1-5 | TRBV10-3 | TRBD1
TGTGCCAGCTCGACAGGGCTCTCCTATAATTCACCCCTCCACTTT | CASSTGLSYNSPLHF | . | TRBJ1-6 | TRBV28 | TRBD1
TGTGCCAGCAGCCCAGGACAGGTAGGATCACCCCTCCACTTT | CASSPGQVGSPLHF | . | TRBJ1-6 | TRBV9 | TRBD1
TGTGCCAGCAGTGAATGGGGGGTGGATGGAGAGACCCAGTACTTC | CASSEWGVDGETQYF | once | TRBJ2-5 | TRBV2 | .
TGTGCCAGCAGCATCCTCCTAGCGCCTCAAGAGACCCAGTACTTC | CASSILLAPQETQYF | few | TRBJ2-5 | TRBV11-2 | .
TGTGCCAGCAGTTTTGGGGGGGCGAGGGAGACCCAGTACTTC | CASSFGGARETQYF | . | TRBJ2-5 | TRBV28 | .